These 6 T cell receptor beta chains originate from one sample sequenced in a study of shared clonotypes between healthy human individuals. Naivety among CD8 cells was defined by CD45RO negativity and positive CCR7 selection, thereby excluding terminally differentiated effector memory CD45RA+ cells. TCRdb's copy holds only in-frame clones and misses some; the assay was immunoSEQ multiplex PCR. This sample has hundreds of thousands of clones, with 90% to 95% found just once. Source material: naive CD8+ T cells sorted from blood. All receptors derive from a man aged 25-40 years in good health.

The V and J genes are TRBV6-5 and TRBJ2-7; 7 bases are shared with TRBD1. The CDR3 runs to 16 residues. Germline V CDR1 and CDR2: MNHEY, SVGAGI. With 2 bases clipped from V and 5 bases from J, the junction kept 12 bases outside the gene matches. The CDR3 sequence: CASSYTGAGGPHEQYF. The CDR3, as DNA: TGTGCCAGCAGTTACACCGGGGCAGGGGGTCCCCACGAGCAGTACTTC.

The V and J genes are TRBV27 and TRBJ1-3; D is unresolved. Germline V gene data show CDR1 as MNHEY and CDR2 as SMNVEV (reference sequence). The CDR3 is 14 residues long. The V and J ends lost 4 bases and 0 bases respectively, with 7 bases between them. The CDR3 sequence: CASSSDRSGNTIYF. CDR3 nucleotides: TGTGCCAGCAGTTCGGACCGCTCTGGAAACACCATATATTTT.

The J gene is TRBJ2-1, the V gene TRBV6-5, with no clear D. Trimming stripped 5 bases from V and 5 bases from J, with 7 bases between. The germline V gene has CDR1 MNHEY and CDR2 SVGAGI. The length of the CDR3 is 12 residues. The CDR3 sequence: CASSPDNNEQFF. CDR3 nucleotides: TGTGCCAGCAGTCCAGATAACAATGAGCAGTTCTTC.

The chain has TRBV4-1 and TRBJ1-1; a possible D gene is TRBD1 (5 bases). Per germline, CDR1 MGHRA and CDR2 YSYEKL. The CDR3 contains 13 residues. Deletions cut 4 bases from V and 1 base from J, with 7 bases between. The chain's CDR3 is CASSLDRNTEAFF. Here the CDR3 DNA reads TGCGCCAGCAGCCTTGACAGGAACACTGAAGCTTTCTTT.

The chain combines TRBV12-2 with TRBJ2-1; the table names TRBD2, a call not compared with the DNA. TRBV12-2 corresponds to a pseudogene. This CDR3 is built from 19 residues. In nucleotides, the CDR3 is TGTGCAAGTCGCTTAGCATTGAGGCCATCGGGCGGGCCTTACAATGAGCAGTTCTTC. Protein: CASRLALRPSGGPYNEQFF.

In nucleotides, the CDR3 is TGTGCCATCAGTGAGTTCTCGGGGGCTCACACTGAAGCTTTCTTT. Translated, it gives CAISEFSGAHTEAFF. This chain links TRBV10-3 with TRBJ1-1; a weak D match, TRBD1 (6 bases). The germline CDR1 and CDR2 sequences are ENHRY and SYGVKD. Trimming removed 1 base at V and 3 bases at J, with 12 bases between. This CDR3 has 15 residues.